These T cell receptor beta chains were read from a single sample in a study of graft-versus-host responses after intestinal transplantation. Clones were read by immunoSEQ multiplex PCR, and TCRdb kept only the in-frame ones, dropping some. The data contain fewer than 120,000 clones, about 94% of them seen just once; the ten biggest clones take up 0.45% to 0.65%. Their antigens remain unidentified. Sequencing used unstimulated CD8+ T cells sorted from spleen or lymph node cells, obtained before intestinal transplant. The receptors derive from a human donor who received an intestinal transplant. Both conserved end residues are part of each CDR3. The D gene is left open where the match is weak. Expanded clones get a size class; other rows say once, few or many, or leave the size out.

abundance	d_gene	j_gene	v_gene	CDR3aa	CDR3nt
NA	NA	TRBJ1-1	TRBV15	CATSGSGTSVTEAFF	TGTGCCACCAGCGGGTCCGGGACATCAGTCACTGAAGCTTTCTTT
NA	TRBD1	TRBJ2-7	TRBV27	CASSFAGGTTYEQYF	TGTGCCAGCAGTTTCGCAGGGGGTACCACCTACGAGCAGTACTTC
NA	TRBD1	TRBJ2-1	TRBV25-1	CASSPLGDRGSLDEQFF	TGTGCCAGCAGTCCCCTAGGGGACAGGGGTTCGTTGGATGAGCAGTTCTTC
NA	NA	TRBJ2-5	TRBV19	CASSIGPATQYF	TGTGCCAGTAGTATAGGGCCGGCGACCCAGTACTTC
NA	NA	TRBJ1-5	TRBV7-9	CASSSAAAAAQPQHF	TGTGCCAGCAGCTCGGCTGCGGCCGCGGCTCAGCCCCAGCATTTT
NA	NA	TRBJ2-7	TRBV27	CASSPGYEQYF	TGTGCCAGCAGTCCTGGCTACGAGCAGTACTTC
few	NA	TRBJ2-7	TRBV10-1	CASSESTGPGYEQYF	TGCGCCAGCAGTGAGTCGACAGGCCCGGGCTACGAGCAGTACTTC
NA	TRBD2	TRBJ2-7	TRBV6-4	CASSDLGLAGILTSSYEQYF	TGTGCCAGCAGTGACTTGGGACTAGCGGGGATCCTTACTAGCTCCTACGAGCAGTACTTC
NA	NA	TRBJ2-2	TRBV5-1	CASSLNTGELFF	TGCGCCAGCAGCTTGAACACCGGGGAGCTGTTTTTT
once	TRBD2	TRBJ2-1	TRBV6-1	CASKTSGPNYNEQFF	TGTGCCAGCAAGACTAGCGGACCAAACTACAATGAGCAGTTCTTC
NA	NA	TRBJ2-1	TRBV2	CASIPAGPGVNEQFF	TGTGCCAGCATTCCAGCGGGACCAGGGGTTAATGAGCAGTTCTTC
NA	NA	TRBJ1-1	TRBV27	CASSLVVGKEAFF	TGTGCCAGCAGTTTAGTTGTAGGGAAAGAAGCTTTCTTT
NA	NA	TRBJ2-1	TRBV6-5	CASSSPGLTSHEQFF	TGTGCCAGCAGTTCACCGGGACTCACAAGCCATGAGCAGTTCTTC
NA	NA	TRBJ2-5	TRBV5-1	CASSLFSATLRETQYF	TGCGCCAGCAGCTTATTTTCCGCGACTCTCCGGGAGACCCAGTACTTC
NA	NA	TRBJ1-1	TRBV29-1	CSVEGLGMNTEAFF	TGCAGCGTTGAAGGATTGGGGATGAACACTGAAGCTTTCTTT
NA	NA	TRBJ2-3	TRBV9	CASGRGLSGGDTQYF	TGTGCCAGCGGGCGCGGCTTATCAGGCGGCGATACGCAGTATTTT
NA	TRBD2	TRBJ2-7	TRBV7-8	CASSDGGRSNEQYF	TGTGCCAGCAGCGACGGCGGGAGAAGCAACGAGCAGTACTTC
few	NA	TRBJ2-7	TRBV18	CASSPSTALYEQYF	TGTGCCAGCTCCCCATCGACGGCACTCTACGAGCAGTACTTC
NA	NA	TRBJ2-4	TRBV4-1	CASSQASGIQYF	TGCGCCAGCAGCCAAGCGAGTGGCATTCAGTACTTC
NA	TRBD2	TRBJ2-2	TRBV27	CASRVVSGGNTGELFF	TGTGCCAGCAGGGTAGTTAGCGGGGGGAACACCGGGGAGCTGTTTTTT
NA	NA	TRBJ2-1	TRBV27	CASRGTSHNEQFF	TGTGCCAGCAGGGGAACTAGCCACAATGAGCAGTTCTTC
NA	NA	TRBJ2-7	TRBV4-1	CASSPTPIGSDYEQYF	TGCGCCAGCAGCCCGACCCCCATCGGCTCCGACTACGAGCAGTACTTC
NA	NA	TRBJ2-7	TRBV9	CASSVGDISYEQYF	TGTGCCAGCAGCGTAGGGGACATCTCCTACGAGCAGTACTTC
NA	NA	TRBJ1-5	TRBV6-1	CASEGVEGRKPQHF	TGTGCCAGCGAGGGGGTTGAGGGTAGAAAGCCCCAGCATTTT
NA	TRBD2	TRBJ2-1	TRBV4-1	CASSPEVVAGWAYEQFF	TGCGCCAGCAGCCCTGAGGTTGTAGCGGGATGGGCATATGAGCAGTTCTTC
NA	NA	TRBJ2-3	TRBV7-6	CASSPTRRDVADTQYF	TGTGCCAGCAGCCCAACCCGAAGGGACGTGGCAGATACGCAGTATTTT
few	NA	TRBJ2-2	TRBV10-3	CAISETGSGELFF	TGTGCCATCAGTGAGACAGGGAGCGGGGAGCTGTTTTTT
NA	TRBD1	TRBJ1-4	TRBV5-4	CASSFGGGNEKLFF	TGTGCCAGCAGCTTCGGAGGGGGCAATGAAAAACTGTTTTTT
NA	NA	TRBJ2-7	TRBV27	CASSLFPVTRNEQYF	TGTGCCAGCAGTTTATTCCCCGTGACGAGAAACGAGCAGTACTTC
NA	NA	TRBJ1-1	TRBV7-2	CASSLWEGTEAFF	TGTGCCAGCAGCTTATGGGAGGGGACTGAAGCTTTCTTT
once	NA	TRBJ2-1	TRBV19	CASSWAGGNEQFF	TGTGCCAGTAGTTGGGCAGGGGGGAATGAGCAGTTCTTC
NA	TRBD2	TRBJ2-7	TRBV27	CASSSSGTSGRALPDEQYF	TGTGCCAGCAGTTCCTCCGGGACTAGCGGGAGGGCCCTTCCAGACGAGCAGTACTTC
NA	TRBD2	TRBJ2-1	TRBV2	CASSELAGSRYEQFF	TGTGCCAGCAGTGAACTAGCGGGGAGTCGCTATGAGCAGTTCTTC